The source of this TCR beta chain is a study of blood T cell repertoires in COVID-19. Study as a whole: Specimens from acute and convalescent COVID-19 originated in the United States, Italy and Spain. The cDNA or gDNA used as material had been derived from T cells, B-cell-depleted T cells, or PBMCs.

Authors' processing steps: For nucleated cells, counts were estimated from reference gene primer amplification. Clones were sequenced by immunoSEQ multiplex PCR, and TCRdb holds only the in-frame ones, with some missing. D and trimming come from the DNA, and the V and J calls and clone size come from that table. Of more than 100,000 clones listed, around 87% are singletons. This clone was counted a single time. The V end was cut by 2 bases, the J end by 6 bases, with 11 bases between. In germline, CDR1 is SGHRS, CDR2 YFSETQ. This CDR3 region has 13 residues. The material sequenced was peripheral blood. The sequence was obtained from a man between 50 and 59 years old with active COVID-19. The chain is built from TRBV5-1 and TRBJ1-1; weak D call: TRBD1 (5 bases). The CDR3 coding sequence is TGCGCCAGCAGCTTTGGTGGGGGGTCTGAAGCTTTCTTT. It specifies CASSFGGGSEAFF. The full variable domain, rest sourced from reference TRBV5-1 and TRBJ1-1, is KAGVTQTPRYLIKTRGQQVTLSCSPISGHRSVSWYQQTPGQGLQFLFEYFSETQRNKGNFPGRFSGRQFSNSRSEMNVSTLELGDSALYLCASSFGGGSEAFFGQGTRLTVV.